The clone carrying this T cell receptor (beta chain) was found many times. The data belong to a study of T cells in Graves' hyperthyroidism and ophthalmopathy. This CDR3 is built from 12 residues. The germline V gene encodes CDR1 GTSNPN and CDR2 SVGIG (reference sequence). V lost 2 bases and J lost 3, with 7 bases in between. RNA transcripts gave rise to amplified TCR beta CDR3 regions. RT-PCR in the first round (using the HTBI primer set) targeted the TCR CDR3. TCRdb processed the multiplex PCR reads anew with MiXCR; each CDR3 protein has one entry. The sample has more than 600,000 distinct CDR3 sequences, about 17% seen once.

The TCR was taken from a man in his late teens or twenties with Graves' hyperthyroidism. Sequencing was performed on blood. This chain uses TRBV30 with TRBJ1-1; D not resolved. DNA of the CDR3: TGTGCCTGGAGTCGATCCTACACTGAAGCTTTCTTT. It specifies CAWSRSYTEAFF.